These 20 T cell receptor beta chains were sequenced from one sample in a study of human T cells and chemical hapten exposure. Time point specified: pre-sensitization, week 0. Treatment described: therapeutic diphenylcyclopropenone sensitization with weekly scalp DPC. TCRdb re-called the RACE reads with MiXCR, one entry per CDR3 protein. This table has some 400,000 distinct CDR3 sequences, 4.5% to 5.5% appearing once. This specimen consisted of whole blood, obtained in connection with sensitization to the hapten diphenylcyclopropenone (DPC). The source is a woman aged 45-65 years with alopecia areata. Some clones in this sample may be carry-over from other donors' samples.

This clonotype was recorded at least ten times. The CDR3 nucleotides are TGCAGTGTCGGGGGGAAGACACCCCTCCACTTT. It encodes CSVGGKTPLHF. V usage is TRBV20-1 and J usage is TRBJ1-6; perhaps TRBD1 as D (5 bases). Germline values: CDR1 DFQATT, CDR2 SNEGSKA (reference sequence). The CDR3 is 11 residues long. V lost 7 bases to trimming and J lost 11 bases, with 12 bases between them.

This clonotype has ten or more counts. J is TRBJ1-2 and V is TRBV4-3; no firm D call. Germline CDR1 reads LGHNA; CDR2 reads YSLEER. The CDR3 sequence is 17 residues long. The V end was cut by 0 bases, the J end by 4 bases, with 18 bases between. The CDR3 is CASSQDWALGSSYGYTF. The CDR3, as DNA: TGCGCCAGCAGCCAAGATTGGGCGCTCGGGTCAAGCTATGGCTACACCTTC.

This clonotype was recorded a few times. The rearrangement links TRBV29-1 to TRBJ2-3, with a possible D match to TRBD2 (6 bases). The CDR3 has 15 amino acids. The ends were cut back, 3 bases at V and 0 bases at J, with 13 bases in the middle. Germline CDR1 SQVTM, CDR2 ANQGSEA. DNA for the CDR3: TGCAGCGTTGACCCAGCTGGGACTAGCACAGATACGCAGTATTTT. This codes for CSVDPAGTSTDTQYF.

In its sample, this clonotype was seen many times. The gene calls are TRBV7-6 and TRBJ1-2; 11 bases line up with TRBD1. The junction had 9 bases not matched to a gene; V was cut back by 4 bases and J by 8 bases. The CDR3 consists of 15 residues. The germline gives CDR1 SGHVS, CDR2 FNYEAQ. CDR3 protein: CASSSSGQGAGGYTF. DNA of the CDR3: TGTGCCAGCAGCTCGTCCGGACAGGGGGCAGGAGGCTACACCTTC. Using reference TRBV7-6 and TRBJ1-2 for the parts outside the CDR3, the full variable domain is GAGVSQSPRYKVTKRGQDVALRCDPISGHVSLYWYRQALGQGPEFLTYFNYEAQQDKSGLPNDRFSAERPEGSISTLTIQRTEQRDSAMYRCASSSSGQGAGGYTFGSGTRLTVV.

J is TRBJ2-1 and V is TRBV5-4; TRBD1 agrees at 9 bases. The V segment lost 4 bases and the J segment 7 bases; nucleotides outside the gene matches: 6. CDR3 length equals 14 residues. CDR1 and CDR2 from the germline V gene are SGHNT and YYREEE (reference sequence). The CDR3 DNA sequence: TGTGCCAGCAGCCCTTGGACAGGGGAGAATGAGCAGTTCTTC. This encodes CASSPWTGENEQFF. The complete variable domain, with remaining parts taken from reference TRBV5-4 and TRBJ2-1, reads ETGVTQSPTHLIKTRGQQVTLRCSSQSGHNTVSWYQQALGQGPQFIFQYYREEENGRGNFPPRFSGLQFPNYSSELNVNALELDDSALYLCASSPWTGENEQFFGPGTRLTVL.

The table lists this clonotype with many counts. This chain links TRBV5-4 with TRBJ1-1, with 9 bases lining up with TRBD1. The CDR3 is 13 residues long. Germline V gene data show CDR1 as SGHNT and CDR2 as YYREEE (reference sequence). J gave up 8 bases and V 4 bases, and 6 bases lay outside the gene matches. Written as DNA, the CDR3 is TGTGCCAGCAGCACGGGACAGGGTACCGAAGCTTTCTTT. Encoded protein: CASSTGQGTEAFF.

A few counts support this clonotype. V and J are TRBV6-5 and TRBJ1-1; D possibly corresponds to TRBD1 (5 bases). Germline CDR1 and CDR2: MNHEY and SVGAGI. This CDR3 is 17 amino acids long. Trimming removed 5 bases from V and 5 bases from J, with 24 bases in between. The CDR3 here is CASSTPGLLPMGTEAFF. Written as DNA, the CDR3 is TGTGCCAGCAGTACTCCGGGACTCCTTCCAATGGGGACTGAAGCTTTCTTT.

Turning to this clonotype: This may come from a read error, since a much larger clone is one base off. V and J are TRBV7-6 and TRBJ1-1; unclear D gene. Germline CDR1 reads SGHVS; CDR2 reads FNYEAQ. The CDR3 consists of 16 residues. V gave up 4 bases and J gave up 0 bases, with 15 bases separating them. This CDR3 is CASSSEFGGLNTEAFF. As DNA, the CDR3 is TGTGCCAGCAGCTCCGAGTTTGGTGGCTTGAACACTGAAGCTTTCTTT.

Ten or more counts support this clonotype. The gene calls are TRBV20-1 and TRBJ2-3, with a possible D match to TRBD2 (6 bases). V lost 3 bases to trimming and J lost 3 bases, with 16 bases between them. This CDR3 has 15 residues. The germline gives CDR1 DFQATT, CDR2 SNEGSKA (reference sequence). The CDR3 spells CSASPSSRGTDTQYF. In DNA, the CDR3 is TGCAGTGCTAGTCCGTCTAGCCGGGGGACAGATACGCAGTATTTT.

This clonotype was recorded a few times. The V gene is TRBV6-6, the J gene TRBJ1-1; D might be TRBD1 (5 bases). With 0 bases removed from V and 1 base from J, the gap between germline ends came to 15 bases. Germline V gene lookup returns CDR1 MNHNY and CDR2 SVGAGI (reference sequence). The CDR3 is 17 amino acids. The CDR3 protein is CASSYSTFGRENTEAFF. DNA of the CDR3: TGTGCCAGCAGTTACTCGACGTTTGGCAGGGAGAACACTGAAGCTTTCTTT.

In this sample, this clonotype turned up a few times. The chain uses TRBV7-6 and TRBJ1-1; TRBD1 agrees at 10 bases. CDR1 is SGHVS and CDR2 is FNYEAQ in the germline V gene. The CDR3 runs to 14 residues. After removal of 5 bases from V and 3 bases from J, the junction contained 3 bases not matched to a gene. The CDR3 sequence: CASSPGTGDTEAFF. As DNA, the CDR3 is TGTGCCAGCAGCCCAGGGACAGGGGACACTGAAGCTTTCTTT.

The chain joins TRBV20-1 to TRBJ2-3; 11 bases fit TRBD2. The CDR3 loop spans 15 amino acids. Germline-derived CDR1 and CDR2 are DFQATT and SNEGSKA (reference sequence). V gave up 7 bases and J gave up 5 bases; unmatched junction bases: 11. The CDR3 spells CSGASGGPGLDTQYF. Here the CDR3 DNA reads TGCAGTGGGGCTAGCGGGGGGCCTGGGTTAGATACGCAGTATTTT.

This clonotype was picked up many times. The genes are TRBV29-1 and TRBJ1-1; a weak D match, TRBD1 (5 bases). CDR1 is SQVTM, CDR2 ANQGSEA, per germline. This CDR3 has 13 amino acids. Trimming pared 4 bases from V and 4 bases from J, leaving 13 bases between. DNA of the CDR3: TGCAGCGTTGTAGGCAGGGTGGGCACTGAAGCTTTCTTT. It yields the protein CSVVGRVGTEAFF.

This clonotype has just a few counts. The rearrangement links TRBV6-5 to TRBJ1-5, with D hard to call. Germline V gene data show CDR1 as MNHEY and CDR2 as SVGAGI. V dropped 5 bases and J dropped 5 bases, with 16 bases sitting between them. This CDR3 is built from 15 residues. CDR3 region: CASSREQPRDQPQHF. In DNA form, the CDR3 reads TGTGCCAGCAGTCGGGAACAACCCCGGGATCAGCCCCAGCATTTT.

This chain uses TRBV24-1 with TRBJ1-5; unclear D gene. CDR3 length equals 14 residues. Trimming took 4 bases from V and 3 from J, leaving 9 bases between them. Germline CDR1 and CDR2: KGHDR and SFDVKD. The CDR3 loop is CATSENSLNQPQHF. Written as DNA, the CDR3 is TGTGCCACCAGTGAGAACTCCCTCAATCAGCCCCAGCATTTT.

The chain recombines TRBV12-3 or TRBV12-4 with TRBJ1-4; D remains ambiguous. V was shortened by 6 bases and J by 8 bases, with 16 bases between the two germline ends. The CDR3 has 14 residues. The CDR3 spells CASSPGPLWEKLFF. The DNA for the CDR3 is TGTGCCAGCAGCCCCGGACCCCTGTGGGAAAAACTGTTTTTT.

This clonotype occurred a few times. This chain's CDR3 is CASSFPKTGNGYTF. CDR3 DNA: TGTGCCAGCAGTTTTCCAAAAACAGGGAACGGCTACACCTTC. This chain uses TRBV28 with TRBJ1-2, with D perhaps TRBD1 (6 bases). Germline V lookup: CDR1 MDHEN, CDR2 SYDVKM. V lost 3 bases to trimming and J lost 8 bases, with 16 bases between them. The CDR3 spans 14 residues.

The J gene is TRBJ1-2, the V gene TRBV20-1, with a possible D match to TRBD1 (6 bases). Between the trimmed V and J ends, which lost 0 bases and 3 bases, there was a span of 17 bases. Germline V gene sequence: CDR1 DFQATT, CDR2 SNEGSKA (reference sequence). This CDR3 region has 16 residues. The CDR3 DNA sequence: TGCAGTGCTAGAGATAGTAGGGGACAAGCCGACTATGGCTACACCTTC. Translated: CSARDSRGQADYGYTF.

This clonotype was detected ten times or more. For the CDR3, the DNA is TGTGCCAGCAGTTACGGGTTAGTGCTCTACGAGCAGTACTTC. The encoded protein is CASSYGLVLYEQYF. The chain recombines TRBV6-2 or TRBV6-3 with TRBJ2-7; no clear D. Looked up from germline, CDR1 is MNHEY and CDR2 is SVGEGT. Trimming cost V 2 bases and J 3 bases, with 11 bases left between them. The CDR3 totals 14 residues.

This clonotype was counted a few times. V usage is TRBV6-2 or TRBV6-3 and J usage is TRBJ1-6, with D possibly matching TRBD1 (5 bases). Germline-derived CDR1 and CDR2 are MNHEY and SVGEGT. Deletions cut 8 bases from V and 9 bases from J, with 14 bases between. This CDR3 comprises 13 residues. In DNA form, the CDR3 reads TGTGCCAGCGAAGCGGGGACGAGTTCACCCCTCCACTTT. Residues: CASEAGTSSPLHF.